This TCR beta chain was identified in a study of blood T cell repertoires in COVID-19. Libraries were prepared by immunoSEQ multiplex PCR; TCRdb keeps only in-frame clonotypes and omits some of them. In the table there are fewer than 250,000 clones, about 89% of which are singletons. The V end was cut by 2 bases, the J end by 1 base, with 5 bases between. Germline V gene sequence: CDR1 SGHTA, CDR2 FQGTGA. CDR3 size: 14 residues. The sequenced sample consisted of peripheral blood. This receptor was identified in a woman aged 40 to 55 with acute or convalescent COVID-19. This chain links TRBV7-3 with TRBJ2-2, with D possibly matching TRBD1 (5 bases). The CDR3 reads CASSLGQNTGELFF. CDR3 sequence (DNA): TGTGCCAGCAGCTTAGGACAGAACACCGGGGAGCTGTTTTTT.